Following are 20 T cell receptor beta chains from one sample sequenced in a study of blood T cell repertoires in COVID-19. The assay was immunoSEQ multiplex PCR, and TCRdb's table has in-frame clones only and misses some. This table has over 70,000 clones, around 88% appearing once. The sequenced material came from peripheral blood. All receptors derive from a human donor in a cohort sampled during active COVID-19.

This chain uses TRBV7-9 with TRBJ1-1, with D uncertain. Germline V gives CDR1 SEHNR, CDR2 FQNEAQ (reference sequence). This CDR3 region has 12 residues. Trimming stripped 1 base from V and 7 bases from J, with 7 bases between. The CDR3 region has the DNA TGTGCCAGCAGCTTAGGTACCAGTGAAGCTTTCTTT. Its translation: CASSLGTSEAFF.

This clone has only one observation. In DNA form, the CDR3 reads TGCGCCAGCAGCCGAACCACGACAGAGAGCTCTGGAAACACCATATATTTT. Protein sequence: CASSRTTTESSGNTIYF. The chain recombines TRBV5-1 with TRBJ1-3; tentatively, D is TRBD1 (5 bases). Trimming took 4 bases from V and 0 from J, leaving 17 bases between them. Germline values: CDR1 SGHRS, CDR2 YFSETQ. The CDR3 consists of 17 residues.

The chain uses TRBV4-2 and TRBJ2-3, with 8 bases identical to TRBD2. J was trimmed by 0 bases and V by 1 base; bases with no gene match: 0. Germline V gene data show CDR1 as LGHNA and CDR2 as YNFKEQ. This CDR3 has 15 amino acids. CDR3 DNA sequence: TGTGCCAGCAGCCAAGTAGCGGGGAGCACAGATACGCAGTATTTT. It translates to CASSQVAGSTDTQYF.

V is TRBV6-1 and J is TRBJ2-1, with no clear D. The CDR3 has 14 residues. V lost 1 base and J lost 1, with 5 bases in between. Looked up from germline, CDR1 is MNHNS and CDR2 is SASEGT. Here the CDR3 reads CASSEGASYNEQFF. In nucleotides, the CDR3 is TGTGCCAGCAGTGAAGGAGCTTCCTACAATGAGCAGTTCTTC.

The chain joins TRBV9 to TRBJ2-7, with TRBD1 matching over 7 bases. Germline V lookup: CDR1 SGDLS, CDR2 YYNGEE. V lost 4 bases and J lost 1; bases outside the gene matches: 14. The CDR3 extends over 17 amino acids. CDR3 bases: TGTGCCAGCAGCCCCCGAATTGAAACAGGGGAATCCTACGAGCAGTACTTC. Translating it yields CASSPRIETGESYEQYF.

CDR3 amino acids: CASSIGLAGLAKNIQYF. The CDR3 DNA sequence: TGTGCCAGTAGTATCGGGCTAGCGGGACTAGCCAAAAACATTCAGTACTTC. V and J are TRBV19 and TRBJ2-4, with TRBD2 matching 9 bases. Germline CDR1 is LNHDA and CDR2 is SQIVND (reference sequence). Trimming removed 3 bases from V and 0 bases from J; junction bases left unmatched: 6. The CDR3 loop spans 17 amino acids.

The chain combines TRBV7-8 with TRBJ1-5; possible D gene TRBD1, 6 bases. The V end was cut by 1 base, the J end by 6 bases, with 13 bases between. The CDR3 length is 15 residues. In germline, CDR1 is SGHVS, CDR2 FQNEAQ. The CDR3 DNA is TGTGCCAGCAGCTTAGGGGGAAACAGGGCTCAGCCCCAGCATTTT. It specifies CASSLGGNRAQPQHF.

V gene TRBV15 combines with J gene TRBJ2-7; 8 positions match TRBD1. V gave up 0 bases and J gave up 6 bases; unmatched junction bases: 4. This CDR3 region has 14 residues. CDR1 is LNHNV and CDR2 is YYDKDF in the germline V gene (reference sequence). The CDR3: CATSREGQVIEQYF. CDR3 nucleotides: TGTGCCACCAGCAGAGAGGGACAGGTTATCGAGCAGTACTTC.

This clone has only one observation. The gene calls are TRBV29-1 and TRBJ2-3; D is undetermined. The CDR3 is 14 residues long. Deletions cut 0 bases from V and 3 bases from J, with 10 bases between. CDR1 is SQVTM, CDR2 ANQGSEA, per germline. CDR3 region: CSVEDERLTDTQYF. The CDR3 region has the DNA TGCAGCGTTGAAGATGAGCGTTTGACAGATACGCAGTATTTT.

The CDR3 is CASSGTGQGEMNTEAFF. CDR3 coding DNA: TGTGCCAGCTCGGGCACAGGGCAGGGTGAAATGAACACTGAAGCTTTCTTT. The rearrangement joins TRBV18 to TRBJ1-1; possibly TRBD1 for D (6 bases). The V end was cut by 6 bases, the J end by 0 bases, with 20 bases between. Per germline, CDR1 KGHSH and CDR2 LQKENI. This CDR3 is 17 amino acids long.

The genes are TRBV18 and TRBJ2-1; D may be TRBD1 (6 bases). The CDR3 runs 14 residues. Germline assignment: CDR1 KGHSH and CDR2 LQKENI. V gave up 3 bases and J gave up 6 bases, with 12 bases separating them. The CDR3 here is CASSPGTRANEQFF. CDR3 coding DNA: TGTGCCAGCTCACCTGGGACAAGGGCCAATGAGCAGTTCTTC.

This clone was found a few times. The V gene is TRBV5-1, the J gene TRBJ2-7, with 9 bases identical to TRBD1. The CDR3 extends over 16 amino acids. The germline CDR1 and CDR2 sequences are SGHRS and YFSETQ. Germline trimming cut 4 bases from V and 3 bases from J; bases unmatched to any gene: 11. For the CDR3, the DNA is TGCGCCAGCAGCACGAACCTCCAGGGACAGGGCTACGAGCAGTACTTC. As protein: CASSTNLQGQGYEQYF.

The V call is TRBV5-1, the J call TRBJ1-6; weak D call: TRBD1 (5 bases). V dropped 0 bases and J dropped 0 bases, with 10 bases sitting between them. Germline lookup yields CDR1 SGHRS and CDR2 YFSETQ. The CDR3 runs to 17 residues. CDR3 sequence reads: CASSLALGGSYNSPLHF. The CDR3 DNA follows: TGCGCCAGCAGCTTGGCCCTCGGGGGCTCCTATAATTCACCCCTCCACTTT. The full variable domain, with the rest looked up from reference TRBV5-1 and TRBJ1-6, is KAGVTQTPRYLIKTRGQQVTLSCSPISGHRSVSWYQQTPGQGLQFLFEYFSETQRNKGNFPGRFSGRQFSNSRSEMNVSTLELGDSALYLCASSLALGGSYNSPLHFGNGTRLTVT.

The rearrangement joins TRBV19 to TRBJ1-1, with no clear D. V was shortened by 7 bases and J by 6 bases, with 15 bases between the two germline ends. This CDR3 is built from 13 residues. Per germline, CDR1 LNHDA and CDR2 SQIVND (reference sequence). In DNA form, the CDR3 reads TGTGCCAGTAAACCGGAGTTCGGGGCTGAAGCTTTCTTT. Residues: CASKPEFGAEAFF. The full variable domain, completed using reference TRBV19 and TRBJ1-1, is DGGITQSPKYLFRKEGQNVTLSCEQNLNHDAMYWYRQDPGQGLRLIYYSQIVNDFQKGDIAEGYSVSREKKESFPLTVTSAQKNPTAFYLCASKPEFGAEAFFGQGTRLTVV.

The chain couples TRBV4-1 to TRBJ2-7; TRBD2 is a possible D gene (6 bases). V gave up 0 bases and J gave up 5 bases, with 17 bases separating them. The CDR3 covers 16 residues. Germline-derived CDR1 and CDR2 are MGHRA and YSYEKL. Written as DNA, the CDR3 is TGCGCCAGCAGCCAAGAAGAACGGCAGGGAGGCCACGAGCAGTACTTC. It yields the protein CASSQEERQGGHEQYF.

The rearrangement links TRBV6-4 to TRBJ2-1; weak D call: TRBD2 (6 bases). V was trimmed by 0 bases and J by 0 bases, leaving 9 bases between them. This CDR3 contains 16 residues. Germline V gives CDR1 MRHNA, CDR2 SNTAGT. The CDR3 DNA follows: TGTGCCAGCAGTGACTCTCTAGCGTTCTCCTACAATGAGCAGTTCTTC. The encoded protein is CASSDSLAFSYNEQFF.

The V gene is TRBV28, the J gene TRBJ2-5, with 12 bases matching TRBD2. The CDR3 covers 16 residues. Trimming removed 6 bases from V and 5 bases from J; junction bases left unmatched: 10. Germline assignment: CDR1 MDHEN and CDR2 SYDVKM. CDR3 in amino acids: CASRPSGGANVETQYF. CDR3 nucleotides: TGTGCCAGCAGGCCTAGCGGGGGGGCCAACGTGGAGACCCAGTACTTC.

J is TRBJ2-3 and V is TRBV5-6, with D perhaps TRBD1 (6 bases). CDR1 is SGHDT and CDR2 is YYEEEE in the germline V gene. The CDR3 covers 13 residues. V dropped 1 base and J dropped 6 bases, with 9 bases sitting between them. This CDR3 reads CASSLKGDDTQYF. CDR3 DNA: TGTGCCAGCAGCTTGAAGGGGGATGATACGCAGTATTTT.

The chain joins TRBV11-2 to TRBJ2-5; TRBD1 is a possible D gene (6 bases). The germline gives CDR1 SGHAT, CDR2 FQNNGV. CDR3 length: 14 residues. V was clipped by 4 bases and J by 4 bases, with 13 bases between them. CDR3 sequence (DNA): TGTGCCAGCAGCTGGGCAGGGGTCGCAGAGACCCAGTACTTC. This encodes CASSWAGVAETQYF. The whole variable domain, remainder taken from reference TRBV11-2 and TRBJ2-5, is EAGVAQSPRYKIIEKRQSVAFWCNPISGHATLYWYQQILGQGPKLLIQFQNNGVVDDSQLPKDRFSAERLKGVDSTLKIQPAKLEDSAVYLCASSWAGVAETQYFGPGTRLLVL.

Remarks on this clone: Mismatch with germline at one junction end may stem from a read error. The chain has TRBV5-1 and TRBJ1-2; D unresolved. This CDR3 region has 13 residues. Germline V lookup: CDR1 SGHRS, CDR2 YFSETQ. CDR3 sequence (DNA): TGCGCCAGCAGCTTGGGAGGTCCCAGTACAACCAACTTC. Its translation is CASSLGGPSTTNF.